This T cell receptor (beta chain) appears in the sequencing data of a study of T cells in Graves' hyperthyroidism and ophthalmopathy. Study-wide points: Separation of ophthalmopathy from stable hyperthyroidism was achieved by a 13 V-J model.

This clonotype was recorded many times. What it binds is unknown. With duration under 3 months, ophthalmopathy was active: Clinical Activity Score at least 3, NOSPECS at least 4. RNA transcripts served as the template for amplifying TCR beta CDR3 regions. TCR CDR3 underwent first-round RT-PCR with the HTBI primer set. TCRdb reanalysed the multiplex PCR reads using MiXCR and keeps one entry per CDR3 protein. This sample has hundreds of thousands of distinct CDR3 sequences, with about 24% found just once. This TCR came from a woman under 40 with Graves' ophthalmopathy. What was sequenced was blood.

The DNA for the CDR3 is TGTGCCAGCAGCCGGGGACGGGGGAACACTGAAGCTTTCTTT. It is translated as CASSRGRGNTEAFF. The rearrangement joins TRBV6-5 to TRBJ1-1; possible D gene TRBD1, 5 bases. Germline CDR1 MNHEY, CDR2 SVGAGI. The V gene lost 6 bases and the J gene lost 1 base, with 12 bases spanning the gap. The CDR3 length is 14 residues.